This T cell receptor (beta chain) appears in the sequencing data of a study of blood T cell repertoires in COVID-19. Across the whole study: COVID-19 samples from acute and convalescent phases originated in the United States, Italy and Spain. The cDNA or gDNA used as material had been derived from T cells, B-cell-depleted T cells, or PBMCs.

Authors' data handling: By means of reference gene primer amplification, nucleated cell counts were estimated. Measured with immunoSEQ multiplex PCR; TCRdb has only the in-frame clones, and not every one. D and trimming were read from the DNA, whereas the V and J calls and clone size are those reported in that table. This table has 150,000 to 200,000 clones, about nine tenths appearing once. The germline CDR1 and CDR2 sequences are MGHRA and YSYEKL. This CDR3 is built from 15 residues. V lost 3 bases, J lost 4 bases, and 15 bases lay in between. The sequenced material came from peripheral blood. This TCR derives from a man aged 55 to 69 with acute or convalescent COVID-19. The genes are TRBV4-1 and TRBJ1-1; D not resolved. In nucleotides, the CDR3 is TGCGCCAGCAGCCACAGCGCGGGAGGGAGCACTGAAGCTTTCTTT. Protein sequence: CASSHSAGGSTEAFF.